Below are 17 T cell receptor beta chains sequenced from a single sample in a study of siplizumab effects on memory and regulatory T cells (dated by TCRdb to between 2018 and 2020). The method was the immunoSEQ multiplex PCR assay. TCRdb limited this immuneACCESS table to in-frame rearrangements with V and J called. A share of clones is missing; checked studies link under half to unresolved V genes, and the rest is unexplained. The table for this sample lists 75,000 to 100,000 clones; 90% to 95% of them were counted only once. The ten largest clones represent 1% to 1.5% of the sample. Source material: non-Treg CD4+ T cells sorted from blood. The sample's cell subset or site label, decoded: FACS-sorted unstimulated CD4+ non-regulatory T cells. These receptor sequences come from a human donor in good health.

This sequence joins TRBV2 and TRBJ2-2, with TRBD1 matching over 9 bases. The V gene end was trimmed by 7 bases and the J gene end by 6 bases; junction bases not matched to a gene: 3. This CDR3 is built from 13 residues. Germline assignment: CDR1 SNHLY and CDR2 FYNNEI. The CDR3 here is CASKTGGPGELFF. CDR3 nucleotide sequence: TGTGCCAGCAAAACAGGGGGCCCCGGGGAGCTGTTTTTT.

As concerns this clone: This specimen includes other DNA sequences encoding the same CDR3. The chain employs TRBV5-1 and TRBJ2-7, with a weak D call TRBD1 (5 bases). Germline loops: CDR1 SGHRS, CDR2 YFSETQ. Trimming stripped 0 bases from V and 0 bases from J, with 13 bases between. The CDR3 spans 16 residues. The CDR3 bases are TGCGCCAGCAGCTTGGGACAGAGCAGACCCTCCTACGAGCAGTACTTC. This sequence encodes CASSLGQSRPSYEQYF.

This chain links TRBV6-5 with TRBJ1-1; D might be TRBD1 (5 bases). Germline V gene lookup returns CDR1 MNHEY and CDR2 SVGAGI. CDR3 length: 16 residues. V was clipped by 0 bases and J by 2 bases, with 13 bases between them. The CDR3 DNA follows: TGTGCCAGCAGTTACTCGTCGGGGAGGGGAAACACTGAAGCTTTCTTT. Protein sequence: CASSYSSGRGNTEAFF.

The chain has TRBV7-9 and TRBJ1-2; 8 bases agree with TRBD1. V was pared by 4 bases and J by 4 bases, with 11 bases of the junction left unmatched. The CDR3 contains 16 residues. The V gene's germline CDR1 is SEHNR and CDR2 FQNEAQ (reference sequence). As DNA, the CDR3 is TGTGCCAGCAGCTCGACTGGACAGGGATACGGCTATGGCTACACCTTC. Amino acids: CASSSTGQGYGYGYTF.

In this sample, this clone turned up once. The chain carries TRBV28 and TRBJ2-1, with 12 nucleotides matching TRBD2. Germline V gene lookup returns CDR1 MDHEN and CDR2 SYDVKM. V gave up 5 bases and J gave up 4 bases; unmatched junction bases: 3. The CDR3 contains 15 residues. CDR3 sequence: CASSRLAGVYNEQFF. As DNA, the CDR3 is TGTGCCAGCAGTAGACTAGCGGGAGTTTACAATGAGCAGTTCTTC.

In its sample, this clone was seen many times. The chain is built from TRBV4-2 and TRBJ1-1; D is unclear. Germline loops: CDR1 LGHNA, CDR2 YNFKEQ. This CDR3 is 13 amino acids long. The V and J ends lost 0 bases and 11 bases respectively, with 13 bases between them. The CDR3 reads CASSQDRDREAFF. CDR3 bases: TGTGCCAGCAGCCAAGACAGAGACCGAGAGGCTTTCTTT.

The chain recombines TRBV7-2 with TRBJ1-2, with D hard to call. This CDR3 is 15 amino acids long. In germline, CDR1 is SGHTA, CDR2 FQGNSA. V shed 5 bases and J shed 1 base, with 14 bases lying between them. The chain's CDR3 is CASSPNPAINYGYTF. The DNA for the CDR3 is TGTGCCAGCAGCCCAAACCCGGCTATTAACTATGGCTACACCTTC.

The chain's CDR3 is CASSLVGGAGANVLTF. The CDR3 DNA reads as TGTGCCAGCAGCTTAGTCGGGGGCGCTGGGGCCAACGTCCTGACTTTC. The chain recombines TRBV11-3 with TRBJ2-6, with D tentatively TRBD1 or TRBD2 (6 bases each). The CDR3 runs 16 residues. Germline assignment: CDR1 SGHNT and CDR2 YENEEA. The V end lost 1 base, the J end lost 2 bases, and 9 bases lay between the germline ends.

The CDR3 loop is CASSSTGRPTNEQFF. The CDR3 bases are TGTGCCAGCAGTTCCACAGGGAGACCCACCAATGAGCAGTTCTTC. The chain carries TRBV28 and TRBJ2-1, with D perhaps TRBD1 (6 bases). Trimming left V 4 bases short and J 6 bases short, with 16 bases between. This CDR3 has 15 residues. The germline V gene has CDR1 MDHEN and CDR2 SYDVKM. Full variable domain (rest looked up from reference TRBV28 and TRBJ2-1): DVKVTQSSRYLVKRTGEKVFLECVQDMDHENMFWYRQDPGLGLRLIYFSYDVKMKEKGDIPEGYSVSREKKERFSLILESASTNQTSMYLCASSSTGRPTNEQFFGPGTRLTVL.

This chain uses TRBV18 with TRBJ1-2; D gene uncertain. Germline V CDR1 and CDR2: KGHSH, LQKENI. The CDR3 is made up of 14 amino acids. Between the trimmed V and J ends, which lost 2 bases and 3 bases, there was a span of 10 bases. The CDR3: CASSPAGSYYGYTF. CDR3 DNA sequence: TGTGCCAGCTCACCAGCAGGTTCGTACTATGGCTACACCTTC.

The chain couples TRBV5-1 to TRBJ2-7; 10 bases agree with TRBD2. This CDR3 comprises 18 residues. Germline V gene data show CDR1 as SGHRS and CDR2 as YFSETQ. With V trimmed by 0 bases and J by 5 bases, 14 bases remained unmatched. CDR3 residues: CASSLGWIAGGSVNEQYF. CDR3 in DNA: TGCGCCAGCAGCTTGGGGTGGATAGCGGGAGGATCTGTAAACGAGCAGTACTTC.

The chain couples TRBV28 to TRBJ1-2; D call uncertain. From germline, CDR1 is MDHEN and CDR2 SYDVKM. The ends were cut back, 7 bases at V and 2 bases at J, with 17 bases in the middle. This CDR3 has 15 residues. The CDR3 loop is CASNVPERTNYGYTF. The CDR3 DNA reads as TGTGCCAGCAACGTACCTGAACGGACGAACTATGGCTACACCTTC.

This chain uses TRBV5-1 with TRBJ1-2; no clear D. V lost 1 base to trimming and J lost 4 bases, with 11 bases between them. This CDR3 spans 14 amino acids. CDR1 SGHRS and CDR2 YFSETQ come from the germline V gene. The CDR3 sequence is CASSLSVRAYGYTF. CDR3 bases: TGCGCCAGCAGCTTGAGCGTCCGGGCCTATGGCTACACCTTC. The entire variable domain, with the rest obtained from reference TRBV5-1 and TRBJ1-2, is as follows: KAGVTQTPRYLIKTRGQQVTLSCSPISGHRSVSWYQQTPGQGLQFLFEYFSETQRNKGNFPGRFSGRQFSNSRSEMNVSTLELGDSALYLCASSLSVRAYGYTFGSGTRLTVV.

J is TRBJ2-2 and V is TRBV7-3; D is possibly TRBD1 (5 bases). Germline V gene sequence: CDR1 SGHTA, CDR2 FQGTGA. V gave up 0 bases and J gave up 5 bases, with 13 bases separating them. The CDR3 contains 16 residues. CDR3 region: CASSLTRQGTTGELFF. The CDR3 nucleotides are TGTGCCAGCAGCTTAACCCGGCAGGGTACTACCGGGGAGCTGTTTTTT. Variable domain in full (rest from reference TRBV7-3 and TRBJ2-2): GAGVSQTPSNKVTEKGKYVELRCDPISGHTALYWYRQSLGQGPEFLIYFQGTGAADDSGLPNDRFFAVRPEGSVSTLKIQRTERGDSAVYLCASSLTRQGTTGELFFGEGSRLTVL.

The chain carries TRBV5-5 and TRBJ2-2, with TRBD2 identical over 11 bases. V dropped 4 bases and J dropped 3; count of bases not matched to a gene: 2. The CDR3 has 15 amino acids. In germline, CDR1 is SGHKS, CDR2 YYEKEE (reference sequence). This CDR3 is CASSAGLADTGELFF. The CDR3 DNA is TGTGCCAGCAGCGCGGGACTAGCGGACACCGGGGAGCTGTTTTTT.

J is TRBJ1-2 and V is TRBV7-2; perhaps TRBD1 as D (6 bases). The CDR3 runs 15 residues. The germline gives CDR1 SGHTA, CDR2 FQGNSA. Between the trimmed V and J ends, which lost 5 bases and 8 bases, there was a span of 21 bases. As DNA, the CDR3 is TGTGCCAGCAGCCCTGACAGGAGTCGTAACAGGGGCTACACCTTC. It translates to CASSPDRSRNRGYTF.

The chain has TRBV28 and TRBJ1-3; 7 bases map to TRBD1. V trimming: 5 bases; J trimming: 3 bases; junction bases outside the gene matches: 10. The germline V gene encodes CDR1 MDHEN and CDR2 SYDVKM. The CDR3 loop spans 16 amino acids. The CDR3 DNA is TGTGCCAGCAGTGGACAGGCCCTTGTGTTTGGAAACACCATATATTTT. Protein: CASSGQALVFGNTIYF.